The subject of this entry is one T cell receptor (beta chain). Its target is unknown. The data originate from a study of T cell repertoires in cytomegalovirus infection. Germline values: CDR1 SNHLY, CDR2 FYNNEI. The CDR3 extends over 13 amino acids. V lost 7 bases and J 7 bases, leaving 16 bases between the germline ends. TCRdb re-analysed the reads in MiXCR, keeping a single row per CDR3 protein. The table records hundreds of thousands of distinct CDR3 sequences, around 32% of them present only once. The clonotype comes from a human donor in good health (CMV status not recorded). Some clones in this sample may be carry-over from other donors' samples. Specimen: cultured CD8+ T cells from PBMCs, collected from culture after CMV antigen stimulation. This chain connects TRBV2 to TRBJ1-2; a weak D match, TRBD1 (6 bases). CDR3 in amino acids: CASTNRGEIGYTF. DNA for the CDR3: TGTGCCAGCACGAATAGGGGGGAGATTGGCTACACCTTC.